The 22 T cell receptor beta chains presented below share a single source sample, sequenced in a study of cytomegalovirus exposure and HLA in healthy donors. 13 Jbeta primers and 60 Vbeta primers were used for the PCR. Clones were sequenced by immunoSEQ multiplex PCR, and TCRdb holds only the in-frame ones, with some missing. The sample holds some 100,000 clones, approximately 82% seen once. The sequencing sample was made of PBMCs. The receptors were gathered from a woman under 30 in good health and CMV-seronegative.

The chain is built from TRBV4-3 and TRBJ2-7, with D possibly being TRBD1 (6 bases). Germline V gene data show CDR1 as LGHNA and CDR2 as YSLEER. Trimming pared 4 bases from V and 7 bases from J, leaving 20 bases between. This CDR3 has 15 amino acids. The CDR3 region has the DNA TGCGCCAGCAGCCCCCTAATCCAGGGGAGAAGGGAGCAGTACTTC. This gives the protein CASSPLIQGRREQYF.

The chain carries TRBV7-9 and TRBJ2-2; 9 positions agree with TRBD2. The CDR3 totals 15 residues. Germline V CDR1 and CDR2: SEHNR, FQNEAQ (reference sequence). V gave up 4 bases and J gave up 4 bases; unmatched junction bases: 4. Here the CDR3 DNA reads TGTGCCAGCAGCTGGCGGGGGGGCGGCACCGGGGAGCTGTTTTTT. Its translation: CASSWRGGGTGELFF.

The J gene is TRBJ2-4, the V gene TRBV28; D ambiguous. The CDR3 has 12 residues. V dropped 4 bases and J dropped 6 bases, with 7 bases sitting between them. Germline V gene sequence: CDR1 MDHEN, CDR2 SYDVKM. As DNA, the CDR3 is TGTGCCAGCAGTTCCTATCCAAACATTCAGTACTTC. Protein product: CASSSYPNIQYF.

The V call is TRBV14, the J call TRBJ2-5, with no clear D. Germline values: CDR1 SGHDN, CDR2 FVKESK. V lost 7 bases to trimming and J lost 2 bases, with 17 bases between them. The CDR3 totals 15 residues. This CDR3 is CASTSPGQEQETQYF. The CDR3 nucleotides read TGTGCCAGCACCTCCCCTGGGCAGGAACAAGAGACCCAGTACTTC.

V gene TRBV5-1 combines with J gene TRBJ2-6, with D tentatively TRBD1 (5 bases). This CDR3 has 17 residues. The V and J ends lost 0 bases and 0 bases respectively, with 10 bases between them. CDR1 is SGHRS, CDR2 YFSETQ, per germline. In nucleotides, the CDR3 is TGCGCCAGCAGCTTGGGTGGGGCCCGCTCTGGGGCCAACGTCCTGACTTTC. This encodes CASSLGGARSGANVLTF. The whole variable domain, remainder taken from reference TRBV5-1 and TRBJ2-6, is KAGVTQTPRYLIKTRGQQVTLSCSPISGHRSVSWYQQTPGQGLQFLFEYFSETQRNKGNFPGRFSGRQFSNSRSEMNVSTLELGDSALYLCASSLGGARSGANVLTFGAGSRLTVL.

V usage is TRBV2 and J usage is TRBJ1-5, with TRBD1 as a possible D gene (5 bases). Trimming took 4 bases from V and 0 from J, leaving 13 bases between them. The CDR3 spans 16 residues. Germline V gene sequence: CDR1 SNHLY, CDR2 FYNNEI. CDR3 in amino acids: CASSGGGDPSNQPQHF. In DNA, the CDR3 is TGTGCCAGCAGTGGGGGAGGGGACCCTAGCAATCAGCCCCAGCATTTT. Filled out from reference TRBV2 and TRBJ1-5, the complete variable domain reads EPEVTQTPSHQVTQMGQEVILRCVPISNHLYFYWYRQILGQKVEFLVSFYNNEISEKSEIFDDQFSVERPDGSNFTLKIRSTKLEDSAMYFCASSGGGDPSNQPQHFGDGTRLSIL.

This clone occurred once. V and J are TRBV19 and TRBJ1-6; possible D gene TRBD1, 5 bases. Germline V gene lookup returns CDR1 LNHDA and CDR2 SQIVND (reference sequence). The CDR3 contains 16 residues. V lost 3 bases to trimming and J lost 3 bases, with 12 bases between them. CDR3 DNA sequence: TGTGCCAGTAGTATTGGTTCAGGGAACTATAATTCACCCCTCCACTTT. Amino acids: CASSIGSGNYNSPLHF.

This clone was counted only a few times. This sequence joins TRBV18 and TRBJ1-3; 9 bases line up with TRBD1. This CDR3 is built from 15 residues. CDR1 is KGHSH, CDR2 LQKENI, per germline. V gave up 5 bases and J gave up 0 bases; unmatched junction bases: 2. This chain's CDR3 is CASSSTGGSGNTIYF. The CDR3 coding sequence is TGTGCCAGCTCATCGACAGGGGGCTCTGGAAACACCATATATTTT.

This clone was detected only a few times. This chain joins TRBV7-3 and TRBJ2-7; the match to TRBD1 covers 8 bases. J gave up 0 bases and V 2 bases, and 3 bases lay outside the gene matches. Germline V CDR1 and CDR2: SGHTA, FQGTGA. CDR3 length: 15 amino acids. Written as DNA, the CDR3 is TGTGCCAGCAGCTTAGGGACAGGTCTCTCCTACGAGCAGTACTTC. It codes for CASSLGTGLSYEQYF.

This clone appeared once. This sequence joins TRBV7-9 and TRBJ2-1, with 9 bases that match TRBD2. The CDR3 sequence is 17 residues long. V was pared by 5 bases and J by 3 bases, with 11 bases of the junction left unmatched. CDR1 and CDR2 (germline): SEHNR, FQNEAQ (reference sequence). The CDR3 nucleotides are TGTGCCAGCAGCCCACGAGCAGGCGGGAGGGACTACAATGAGCAGTTCTTC. Translated: CASSPRAGGRDYNEQFF.

The V gene is TRBV6-4, the J gene TRBJ2-5; D ambiguous. This CDR3 has 14 residues. The germline gives CDR1 MRHNA, CDR2 SNTAGT. V was trimmed by 4 bases and J by 5 bases, leaving 14 bases between them. DNA for the CDR3: TGTGCCAGCAGTGGACACGCCGACCGGGAGACCCAGTACTTC. As protein: CASSGHADRETQYF.

In this sample, this clone turned up once. Given the absence of the conserved phenylalanine or tryptophan at the CDR3 end, a read error is likely. This sequence joins TRBV4-3 and TRBJ2-3; 7 bases align to TRBD1. V lost 3 bases to trimming and J lost 3 bases; unmatched junction nucleotides: 9. CDR3 size: 16 residues. Germline loops: CDR1 LGHNA, CDR2 YSLEER. This CDR3 reads CASSHDDRAFTDTQYV. CDR3 bases: TGCGCCAGCAGCCATGACGACAGGGCTTTTACAGATACGCAGTATGTT.

The chain carries TRBV5-6 and TRBJ2-2; 7 bases map to TRBD1. The CDR3 totals 14 residues. Germline CDR1 and CDR2: SGHDT and YYEEEE. With 2 bases clipped from V and 6 bases from J, the junction kept 4 bases outside the gene matches. CDR3 sequence: CASSFRQGPGELFF. CDR3 nucleotide sequence: TGTGCCAGCAGCTTCCGACAGGGCCCCGGGGAGCTGTTTTTT.

CDR3 loop: CASSTGQGEQFF. CDR3 in DNA: TGTGCCAGTAGTACCGGACAGGGTGAGCAGTTCTTC. This rearrangement joins TRBV19 to TRBJ2-1; 8 nucleotides align to TRBD1. The germline gives CDR1 LNHDA, CDR2 SQIVND (reference sequence). This CDR3 has 12 residues. The junction had 2 bases not matched to a gene; V was cut back by 4 bases and J by 9 bases. The variable domain in full, completed from reference TRBV19 and TRBJ2-1, reads DGGITQSPKYLFRKEGQNVTLSCEQNLNHDAMYWYRQDPGQGLRLIYYSQIVNDFQKGDIAEGYSVSREKKESFPLTVTSAQKNPTAFYLCASSTGQGEQFFGPGTRLTVL.

With regard to this clone: The junction departs from the called germline gene at one end, perhaps through a read error. This chain joins TRBV7-9 and TRBJ2-1, with TRBD2 identical over 7 bases. This CDR3 contains 12 residues. Looked up from germline, CDR1 is SEHNR and CDR2 is FQNEAQ (reference sequence). The CDR3 loop reads CSSSLLANEQFF. CDR3 nucleotide sequence: TGTTCCAGCAGCTTACTAGCGAATGAGCAGTTCTTC.

The V gene is TRBV4-1, the J gene TRBJ2-5, with a weak D call TRBD1 (7 bases). The DNA end lines up better with TRBJ2-7; the J call may be wrong. This CDR3 has 18 amino acids. Germline V gives CDR1 MGHRA, CDR2 YSYEKL. The CDR3, as DNA: TGCGCCAGCAGCCAAGAGGAGCGAACAGGGGAGGCCTCCTACGAGCAGTACTTC. This codes for CASSQEERTGEASYEQYF.

The DNA for the CDR3 is TGTGCCAGCTCAATGTCGGGACAGGGAGACAATGAGCAGTTCTTC. Amino acid sequence: CASSMSGQGDNEQFF. The chain couples TRBV18 to TRBJ2-1; 9 bases fit TRBD1. Trimming cost V 5 bases and J 5 bases; bases outside gene matches: 7. Germline V gives CDR1 KGHSH, CDR2 LQKENI. CDR3 size: 15 residues.

The gene calls are TRBV9 and TRBJ2-2; D gene uncertain. Trimming took 9 bases from V and 6 from J, leaving 12 bases between them. CDR3 length: 12 amino acids. Germline V gene lookup returns CDR1 SGDLS and CDR2 YYNGEE. CDR3 sequence (DNA): TGTGCCACACCCCCAAGAGCCGGGGAGCTGTTTTTT. It translates to CATPPRAGELFF.

This clone was counted between two and nine times. CDR3 sequence reads: CAIRTTQTGSYEQYF. CDR3 coding DNA: TGTGCCATCAGGACAACCCAGACAGGTTCCTACGAGCAGTACTTC. The V gene is TRBV10-3, the J gene TRBJ2-7, with D tentatively TRBD1 (6 bases). The CDR3 consists of 15 residues. With 6 bases removed from V and 1 base from J, the gap between germline ends came to 16 bases. Per the germline V gene, CDR1 is ENHRY and CDR2 is SYGVKD.

This clone was observed a few times. The J gene is TRBJ2-3, the V gene TRBV11-2, with a possible D match to TRBD2 (7 bases). Germline values: CDR1 SGHAT, CDR2 FQNNGV. CDR3 size: 15 residues. Trimming stripped 1 base from V and 3 bases from J, with 11 bases between. This chain's CDR3 is CASSLAGEGTDTQYF. The DNA of the CDR3 is TGTGCCAGCAGCTTAGCAGGGGAGGGGACAGATACGCAGTATTTT.

This chain joins TRBV2 and TRBJ2-2; D may be TRBD2 (7 bases). CDR3 length equals 14 residues. Trimming took off 5 bases at V and 6 bases at J, with 13 bases between the two ends. In germline, CDR1 is SNHLY, CDR2 FYNNEI. As DNA, the CDR3 is TGTGCCAGCAGTTTAGGGGGGGGCCCCGGGGAGCTGTTTTTT. The encoded protein is CASSLGGGPGELFF.

CDR3 DNA sequence: TGTGCCAGCAGTCGTGGTGGGGTGGGGGGTGAAAAACTGTTTTTT. This codes for CASSRGGVGGEKLFF. The J gene is TRBJ1-4, the V gene TRBV28; the D gene is possibly TRBD1 (5 bases). Trimming shortened V by 5 bases and J by 7 bases, and 17 bases separated the two germline ends. Germline lookup yields CDR1 MDHEN and CDR2 SYDVKM. This CDR3 comprises 15 residues.